Ten or more counts support the clone carrying this TCR beta chain. It was RNA transcripts that yielded the amplified TCR beta CDR3 regions. The primer set for the first-round RT-PCR of the TCR CDR3 was HTBI. TCRdb redid the calling of the multiplex PCR reads with MiXCR, one entry per CDR3 protein. The sample has a few hundred thousand distinct CDR3 sequences, about a sixth seen once. Each diagnosis was grounded in clinical symptoms, serum thyroxine and TRAb, thyroid ultrasound, and orbital computed tomography. The data stem from a study of T cells in Graves' hyperthyroidism and ophthalmopathy. The CDR3 covers 13 residues. The V end lost 5 bases, the J end lost 2 bases, and 7 bases lay between the germline ends. Per germline, CDR1 SNHLY and CDR2 FYNNEI.

The chain is built from TRBV2 and TRBJ2-1; tentatively, D is TRBD1 (6 bases). The material sequenced was blood. This clonotype was obtained from a woman younger than 35 with Graves' hyperthyroidism. CDR3 in DNA: TGTGCCAGCAGTAGGACAGCCTACAATGAGCAGTTCTTC. Translating it yields CASSRTAYNEQFF.